The 13 T cell receptor beta chains in this list originate from one sample, sequenced in a study of shared clonotypes between healthy human individuals. Measured with immunoSEQ multiplex PCR; TCRdb has only the in-frame clones, and not every one. This sample has some 2.4 million clones, with roughly 93% found just once. The sample consisted of naive CD4+ T cells from PBMCs. Described subset: CD45RA+ positively selected. The receptors were gathered from a man aged 18 to 29 in good health. Some clones in this sample may be carry-over from other donors' samples.

The chain joins TRBV7-2 to TRBJ1-4; D perhaps matches TRBD1 (5 bases). CDR3 length: 14 residues. With 5 bases removed from V and 2 bases from J, the gap between germline ends came to 9 bases. Per the germline V gene, CDR1 is SGHTA and CDR2 is FQGNSA. As DNA, the CDR3 is TGTGCCAGCAGCCCAGGGTGGACTAATGAAAAACTGTTTTTT. Protein sequence: CASSPGWTNEKLFF.

DNA of the CDR3: TGTGCCAGTAGCGCCCCCACTACGAACACCGGGGAGCTGTTTTTT. This translates into CASSAPTTNTGELFF. V is TRBV19 and J is TRBJ2-2, with D unresolved. Germline V gene lookup returns CDR1 LNHDA and CDR2 SQIVND (reference sequence). CDR3 length: 15 amino acids. Trimming pared 6 bases from V and 0 bases from J, leaving 11 bases between.

The rearrangement uses TRBV28 and TRBJ2-1, with TRBD1 matching 11 bases. V was clipped by 4 bases and J by 3 bases; unmatched bases: 2. The length of the CDR3 is 15 residues. The germline V gene encodes CDR1 MDHEN and CDR2 SYDVKM. The CDR3 DNA follows: TGTGCCAGCAGTTCGGACAGGGGGCACTACAATGAGCAGTTCTTC. The encoded protein is CASSSDRGHYNEQFF.

The rearrangement uses TRBV29-1 and TRBJ1-1; D call uncertain. CDR1 and CDR2 (germline): SQVTM, ANQGSEA. The CDR3 consists of 14 residues. Between the trimmed V and J ends, which lost 4 bases and 0 bases, there was a span of 12 bases. The CDR3 loop reads CSVVGGNVNTEAFF. CDR3 nucleotides: TGCAGCGTTGTCGGAGGGAACGTGAACACTGAAGCTTTCTTT.

The CDR3 is CASRLGSGPTEAFF. The CDR3 bases are TGTGCCAGCAGGCTGGGGTCCGGCCCCACTGAAGCTTTCTTT. The chain has TRBV6-5 and TRBJ1-1, with unresolved D. V was cut by 6 bases and J by 4 bases, with 15 bases left in between. There are 14 residues in the CDR3. CDR1 and CDR2 (germline): MNHEY, SVGAGI.

J is TRBJ1-1 and V is TRBV5-1; D is unclear. Germline V gives CDR1 SGHRS, CDR2 YFSETQ. CDR3 length: 13 residues. Trimming took off 4 bases at V and 4 bases at J, with 11 bases between the two ends. The CDR3: CASSQELLTEAFF. CDR3 DNA sequence: TGCGCCAGCAGCCAGGAGTTGCTCACTGAAGCTTTCTTT.

This clone was observed once. This chain joins TRBV7-9 and TRBJ2-7, with unresolved D. The length of the CDR3 is 14 residues. V lost 1 base, J lost 5 bases, and 12 bases lay in between. Germline CDR1 reads SEHNR; CDR2 reads FQNEAQ (reference sequence). The CDR3 sequence is CASSLVPNGDEQYF. The CDR3 nucleotides are TGTGCCAGCAGCTTAGTTCCCAACGGCGACGAGCAGTACTTC. The variable domain in full, with the rest retrieved from reference TRBV7-9 and TRBJ2-7, is DTGVSQNPRHKITKRGQNVTFRCDPISEHNRLYWYRQTLGQGPEFLTYFQNEAQLEKSRLLSDRFSAERPKGSFSTLEIQRTEQGDSAMYLCASSLVPNGDEQYFGPGTRLTVT.

The CDR3 DNA reads TGTGCCAGCAGTGAAGCGCAGTCAGGGTTTCAGCCCCAGCATTTT. Translating gives CASSEAQSGFQPQHF. This chain uses TRBV6-1 with TRBJ1-5, with D perhaps TRBD1 (5 bases). Germline loops: CDR1 MNHNS, CDR2 SASEGT. Deletions cut 0 bases from V and 6 bases from J, with 12 bases between. The length of the CDR3 is 15 residues.

CDR3 sequence reads: CAWSVGPNQPQHF. CDR3 DNA sequence: TGTGCCTGGAGTGTCGGTCCGAATCAGCCCCAGCATTTT. The gene calls are TRBV30 and TRBJ1-5, with D hard to call. The V gene's germline CDR1 is GTSNPN and CDR2 SVGIG (reference sequence). The V end was cut by 0 bases, the J end by 4 bases, with 7 bases between. The length of the CDR3 is 13 residues.

The chain links TRBV7-2 to TRBJ1-3; no firm D call. This CDR3 has 14 residues. Germline V gene data show CDR1 as SGHTA and CDR2 as FQGNSA. The germline V and J ends were trimmed by 3 bases and 4 bases, with 10 bases remaining between them. The CDR3 spells CASSFEIGGNTIYF. In nucleotides, the CDR3 is TGTGCCAGCAGCTTTGAGATCGGAGGAAACACCATATATTTT.

This chain joins TRBV5-1 and TRBJ1-3; the D is unclear. Trimming removed 4 bases from V and 2 bases from J, with 7 bases in between. Germline CDR1 is SGHRS and CDR2 is YFSETQ. The CDR3 extends over 13 amino acids. For the CDR3, the DNA is TGCGCCAGCAGCGACGGGCCTGGAAACACCATATATTTT. Its translation is CASSDGPGNTIYF.

This clone turned up a few times. The chain uses TRBV20-1 and TRBJ1-1; D not certain. CDR1 and CDR2 from the germline V gene are DFQATT and SNEGSKA (reference sequence). CDR3 size: 10 residues. Deletions cut 3 bases from V and 7 bases from J, with 6 bases between. The CDR3 is CSASSNEAFF. For the CDR3, the DNA is TGCAGTGCTAGTTCAAATGAAGCTTTCTTT.

V is TRBV7-6 and J is TRBJ1-1, with D unresolved. V lost 1 base to trimming and J lost 4 bases, with 1 base between them. CDR1 is SGHVS and CDR2 is FNYEAQ in the germline V gene. The CDR3 is 11 residues long. The CDR3 DNA reads as TGTGCCAGCAGCTTAGGCACTGAAGCTTTCTTT. It is translated as CASSLGTEAFF.